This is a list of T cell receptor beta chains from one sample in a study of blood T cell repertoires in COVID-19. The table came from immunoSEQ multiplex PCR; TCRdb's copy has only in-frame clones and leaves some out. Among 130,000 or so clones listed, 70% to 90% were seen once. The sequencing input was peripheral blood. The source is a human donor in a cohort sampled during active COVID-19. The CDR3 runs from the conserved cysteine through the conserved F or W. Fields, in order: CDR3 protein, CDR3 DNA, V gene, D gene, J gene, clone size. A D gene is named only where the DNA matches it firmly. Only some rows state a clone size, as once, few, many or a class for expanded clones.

CDR3: CASGQGPNTIYF; DNA: TGTGCCAGCGGACAAGGTCCAAACACCATATATTTT; V: TRBV19; D: .; J: TRBJ1-3; size: .
CDR3: CASSRGQLTGELFF; DNA: TGTGCCAGCAGCCGGGGACAACTCACCGGGGAGCTGTTTTTT; V: TRBV5-4; D: .; J: TRBJ2-2; size: .
CDR3: CASFRTGGYVDEQFF; DNA: TGTGCCAGTTTTCGGACAGGGGGATATGTGGATGAGCAGTTCTTC; V: TRBV2; D: TRBD1; J: TRBJ2-1; size: .
CDR3: CASTGFDEQYF; DNA: TGTGCCAGCACGGGGTTCGACGAGCAGTACTTC; V: TRBV9; D: .; J: TRBJ2-7; size: .
CDR3: CASSQPRTGENTEAFF; DNA: TGCGCCAGCAGTCAACCTCGGACAGGGGAGAACACTGAAGCTTTCTTT; V: TRBV23-1; D: TRBD1; J: TRBJ1-1; size: once
CDR3: CASSYGGGTYNEQFF; DNA: TGTGCCAGCAGTTATGGGGGGGGGACCTACAATGAGCAGTTCTTC; V: TRBV6-2/TRBV6-3; D: TRBD2; J: TRBJ2-1; size: .
CDR3: CATSRETGLPLEQYF; DNA: TGTGCCACCAGCAGAGAAACGGGACTCCCCCTCGAGCAGTACTTC; V: TRBV15; D: .; J: TRBJ2-7; size: once
CDR3: CASSLMASKETQYF; DNA: TGTGCCAGCAGCTTAATGGCTAGCAAAGAGACCCAGTACTTC; V: TRBV7-9; D: .; J: TRBJ2-5; size: .
CDR3: CASSPPLERGDPHYNEQFF; DNA: TGTGCCAGCAGCCCACCCCTCGAGCGGGGAGATCCCCACTACAATGAGCAGTTCTTC; V: TRBV21-1; D: .; J: TRBJ2-1; size: once
CDR3: CASSDDRGLLDRQFF; DNA: TGTGCCAGCAGTGATGACAGGGGGCTTCTCGATAGGCAGTTCTTC; V: TRBV25-1; D: TRBD1; J: TRBJ2-1; size: .
CDR3: CASSLNPRRYGYTF; DNA: TGTGCCAGCAGTCTTAACCCCAGGAGGTATGGCTACACCTTC; V: TRBV6-5; D: .; J: TRBJ1-2; size: .
CDR3: CAISEWGQGLNEQYF; DNA: TGTGCCATCAGTGAGTGGGGACAGGGGCTCAACGAGCAGTACTTC; V: TRBV10-3; D: TRBD1; J: TRBJ2-7; size: .
CDR3: CASKEGVSYNEQFF; DNA: TGTGCCAGCAAGGAGGGAGTTTCTTACAATGAGCAGTTCTTC; V: TRBV27; D: .; J: TRBJ2-1; size: .
CDR3: CASSRTVGGNEQFF; DNA: TGTGCCAGTAGCCGAACTGTGGGGGGCAATGAGCAGTTCTTC; V: TRBV19; D: .; J: TRBJ2-1; size: .
CDR3: CASSLAGAGGYTF; DNA: TGTGCCAGCAGCTTAGCGGGGGCCGGTGGCTACACCTTC; V: TRBV7-2; D: .; J: TRBJ1-2; size: .
CDR3: CATSRPLADKGETQYF; DNA: TGTGCCACCAGCAGACCATTAGCGGACAAGGGGGAGACCCAGTACTTC; V: TRBV15; D: .; J: TRBJ2-5; size: .
CDR3: CASSDQASGELFF; DNA: TGTGCCAGCAGTGACCAGGCCTCCGGGGAGCTGTTTTTT; V: TRBV2; D: .; J: TRBJ2-2; size: .
CDR3: CASRLQGANEQYF; DNA: TGTGCCAGCAGACTACAGGGGGCCAACGAGCAGTACTTC; V: TRBV28; D: TRBD1; J: TRBJ2-7; size: .
CDR3: CASSLDRVSQPQHF; DNA: TGTGCCAGCAGCTTAGACAGGGTCAGTCAGCCCCAGCATTTT; V: TRBV7-2; D: .; J: TRBJ1-5; size: .
CDR3: CASSLSGYETQYF; DNA: TGTGCCAGCAGCTTAAGCGGGTACGAGACCCAGTACTTC; V: TRBV11-3; D: .; J: TRBJ2-5; size: once
CDR3: CASSEGASGSGPQYF; DNA: TGTGCCAGCAGTGAAGGGGCTAGCGGGAGTGGGCCGCAGTATTTT; V: TRBV6-1; D: TRBD2; J: TRBJ2-3; size: .
CDR3: CASSLRPGNTEAFF; DNA: TGTGCCAGCAGCTTAAGACCGGGGAACACTGAAGCTTTCTTT; V: TRBV11-1; D: .; J: TRBJ1-1; size: .
CDR3: CSATSGGTEAFF; DNA: TGCAGCGCCACCTCCGGCGGCACTGAAGCTTTCTTT; V: TRBV29-1; D: .; J: TRBJ1-1; size: once
CDR3: CAWDRDQGKNIQYF; DNA: TGTGCCTGGGACAGGGACCAGGGCAAAAACATTCAGTACTTC; V: TRBV30; D: TRBD1; J: TRBJ2-4; size: once
CDR3: CASTPPPGQGSYEQYF; DNA: TGTGCCAGCACCCCCCCACCGGGACAGGGATCCTACGAGCAGTACTTC; V: TRBV2; D: TRBD1; J: TRBJ2-7; size: .
CDR3: CASSTLTGAGVGYTF; DNA: TGTGCCAGTAGTACCCTTACAGGGGCCGGGGTTGGCTACACCTTC; V: TRBV19; D: TRBD1; J: TRBJ1-2; size: once
CDR3: CASSYSRRGNQPQHF; DNA: TGTGCCAGCAGTTACTCACGTAGGGGTAATCAGCCCCAGCATTTT; V: TRBV6-5; D: .; J: TRBJ1-5; size: .